Below, one T cell receptor beta chain is given with its context. A universal primer site was created by template switching, with the cDNA bearing unique molecular identifiers. MiXCR, applied by TCRdb to the 5' RACE reads, yields one record per CDR3 protein. Among about 220,000 distinct CDR3 sequences listed, about 7.5% were seen once. This entry comes from a study of identical twins. CDR3 length equals 11 residues. V dropped 2 bases and J dropped 10; count of bases not matched to a gene: 0. Germline CDR1 reads MNHEY; CDR2 reads SVGAGI. This same sample was also part of a study on yellow fever vaccine responses in identical twins.

This TCR was recovered from a woman younger than 30 in good health. The chain has TRBV6-5 and TRBJ2-5; 8 nucleotides agree with TRBD2. The sample consisted of memory (CD45RO+) T cells sorted from blood. CDR3 nucleotide sequence: TGTGCCAGCAGTTACCGGGGGGGCCAGTACTTC. The encoded protein is CASSYRGGQYF.